A single sample is the source of the 19 T cell receptor beta chains below, sequenced in a study of Graves' ophthalmopathy and Graves' hyperthyroidism. RNA transcripts provided the template for amplifying TCR beta CDR3 regions. An opening RT-PCR round employed HTBI primers and preceded a second-round multiplex PCR. TCRdb fed the multiplex PCR reads into MiXCR, producing one record per CDR3 protein. The sample consists of 650,000 to 900,000 distinct CDR3 sequences, about 44% of them appearing once. Source material: peripheral blood. The receptors shown here come from an adult man with Graves' ophthalmopathy.

This clonotype was counted a few times. This chain joins TRBV25-1 and TRBJ1-6; possibly TRBD1 for D (6 bases). The ends were cut back, 6 bases at V and 13 bases at J, with 19 bases in the middle. This CDR3 is built from 14 residues. Germline assignment: CDR1 MGHDK and CDR2 SYGVNS. CDR3 bases: TGTGCCAGCAGCCTACCGGGACACCCGGGTCCCCTCCACTTT. Its translation is CASSLPGHPGPLHF.

This chain connects TRBV29-1 to TRBJ1-2; TRBD1 matches 7 bases. The V segment lost 4 bases and the J segment 4 bases; nucleotides outside the gene matches: 6. Germline values: CDR1 SQVTM, CDR2 ANQGSEA. The CDR3 contains 13 residues. The CDR3, as DNA: TGCAGCGTTGGAGAGGGACAGCTCTATGGCTACACCTTC. It specifies CSVGEGQLYGYTF.

The chain employs TRBV7-2 and TRBJ2-7, with 9 positions matching TRBD1. J gave up 3 bases and V 5 bases, and 8 bases lay outside the gene matches. CDR1 is SGHTA and CDR2 is FQGNSA in the germline V gene. CDR3 length equals 15 residues. The CDR3 loop is CASSQRGTGSYEQYF. CDR3 nucleotides: TGTGCCAGCAGCCAGCGTGGGACAGGGAGCTACGAGCAGTACTTC.

The chain employs TRBV12-3 or TRBV12-4 and TRBJ1-1, with TRBD1 identical over 8 bases. The V gene end was trimmed by 4 bases and the J gene end by 2 bases; junction bases not matched to a gene: 3. This CDR3 has 14 residues. CDR3 in DNA: TGTGCCAGCAGTTGGACAGGGTCTAACACTGAAGCTTTCTTT. It yields the protein CASSWTGSNTEAFF.

V and J are TRBV7-8 and TRBJ2-5; tentative D call: TRBD2 (6 bases). CDR1 and CDR2 (germline): SGHVS, FQNEAQ. V was trimmed by 2 bases and J by 4 bases, leaving 20 bases between them. The CDR3 has 17 residues. CDR3 sequence reads: CASSLLGAAGRGETQYF. The DNA for the CDR3 is TGTGCCAGCAGCTTATTAGGGGCGGCGGGGAGAGGAGAGACCCAGTACTTC. Variable domain in full (rest from reference TRBV7-8 and TRBJ2-5): GAGVSQSPRYKVAKRGQDVALRCDPISGHVSLFWYQQALGQGPEFLTYFQNEAQLDKSGLPSDRFFAERPEGSVSTLKIQRTQQEDSAVYLCASSLLGAAGRGETQYFGPGTRLLVL.

The gene calls are TRBV7-9 and TRBJ1-4, with D perhaps TRBD1 (5 bases). The germline CDR1 and CDR2 sequences are SEHNR and FQNEAQ (reference sequence). CDR3 length: 16 amino acids. V lost 5 bases to trimming and J lost 7 bases, with 20 bases between them. The CDR3, as DNA: TGTGCCAGCAGCGCAACAGTGCGGGGGATGGGTGAAAAACTGTTTTTT. This codes for CASSATVRGMGEKLFF.

This clonotype was observed many times. V is TRBV7-2 and J is TRBJ1-4, with 9 bases aligning to TRBD1. Germline trimming cut 5 bases from V and 10 bases from J; bases unmatched to any gene: 11. In germline, CDR1 is SGHTA, CDR2 FQGNSA. This CDR3 spans 15 amino acids. CDR3 sequence (DNA): TGTGCCAGCAGCCTTATACAGGGGGCTTATGGAAAACTGTTTTTT. It yields the protein CASSLIQGAYGKLFF.

This sequence joins TRBV20-1 and TRBJ1-5; TRBD1 agrees at 8 bases. The V gene end was trimmed by 0 bases and the J gene end by 3 bases; junction bases not matched to a gene: 7. The CDR3 length is 16 residues. Germline V gene data show CDR1 as DFQATT and CDR2 as SNEGSKA (reference sequence). The CDR3 protein is CSARDFRGQNNQPQHF. The CDR3 nucleotides are TGCAGTGCTAGAGATTTCAGGGGGCAGAACAATCAGCCCCAGCATTTT.

This clonotype was observed at least ten times. The chain employs TRBV5-8 and TRBJ1-1, with no clear D. Trimming shortened V by 1 base and J by 1 base, and 8 bases separated the two germline ends. The germline CDR1 and CDR2 sequences are SGHTS and YDEGEE. The CDR3 spans 14 residues. CDR3 in amino acids: CASSLNIGNTEAFF. The CDR3 DNA follows: TGTGCCAGCAGCTTGAACATAGGGAACACTGAAGCTTTCTTT.

This clonotype was counted many times. The chain couples TRBV29-1 to TRBJ1-2; D ambiguous. Between the trimmed V and J ends, which lost 4 bases and 6 bases, there was a span of 12 bases. Germline V gene data show CDR1 as SQVTM and CDR2 as ANQGSEA. The CDR3 has 12 amino acids. This CDR3 is CSVVPGRDGYTF. The DNA for the CDR3 is TGCAGCGTTGTCCCCGGACGGGATGGCTACACCTTC.

The chain is built from TRBV5-5 and TRBJ1-1; D gene ambiguous. V dropped 2 bases and J dropped 11 bases, with 10 bases sitting between them. The CDR3 loop spans 11 amino acids. CDR1 is SGHKS and CDR2 is YYEKEE in the germline V gene (reference sequence). CDR3 DNA: TGTGCCAGCAGCTTTTCGGGGTTCGCTTTCTTT. Encoded protein: CASSFSGFAFF.

As concerns this clonotype: An end of the junction does not agree with germline; a read error may underlie this. This chain joins TRBV24-1 and TRBJ1-5, with a weak D call TRBD1 (5 bases). The germline V gene encodes CDR1 KGHDR and CDR2 SFDVKD. The CDR3 covers 18 residues. Written as DNA, the CDR3 is TGTGCCAGCAGTTACTCTCGAGGCGACAGCACCGACAATCAGCCCCAGCATTTT. It encodes CASSYSRGDSTDNQPQHF.

The chain joins TRBV25-1 to TRBJ1-2; D is undetermined. Germline CDR1 MGHDK, CDR2 SYGVNS. This CDR3 contains 13 residues. Deletions cut 2 bases from V and 5 bases from J, with 9 bases between. The CDR3 spells CASSEAGAYGYTF. The DNA of the CDR3 is TGTGCCAGCAGTGAAGCGGGCGCATATGGCTACACCTTC.

This clonotype showed up just a few times. The J gene is TRBJ1-4, the V gene TRBV20-1; D is possibly TRBD1 (5 bases). V lost 5 bases and J lost 0, with 13 bases in between. CDR1 and CDR2 from the germline V gene are DFQATT and SNEGSKA (reference sequence). The length of the CDR3 is 15 residues. CDR3 in DNA: TGCAGTGCTCACGCCGACAGAGCAACTAATGAAAAACTGTTTTTT. It is translated as CSAHADRATNEKLFF.

This clonotype was detected only a few times. The chain carries TRBV19 and TRBJ2-7; D might be TRBD2 (6 bases). The V gene's germline CDR1 is LNHDA and CDR2 SQIVND (reference sequence). The CDR3 loop spans 14 amino acids. V gave up 3 bases and J gave up 2 bases, with 11 bases separating them. The CDR3 region is CASSIGPGAYEQYF. The CDR3 DNA reads as TGTGCCAGTAGTATTGGGCCGGGAGCCTACGAGCAGTACTTC. Supplemented by reference TRBV19 and TRBJ2-7, the full variable domain reads DGGITQSPKYLFRKEGQNVTLSCEQNLNHDAMYWYRQDPGQGLRLIYYSQIVNDFQKGDIAEGYSVSREKKESFPLTVTSAQKNPTAFYLCASSIGPGAYEQYFGPGTRLTVT.

CDR3 region: CASNPLSWEEKLFF. In DNA, the CDR3 is TGTGCCAGCAACCCCCTATCGTGGGAGGAAAAACTGTTTTTT. The chain uses TRBV10-3 and TRBJ1-4; D not certain. Germline CDR1 reads ENHRY; CDR2 reads SYGVKD. Trimming stripped 10 bases from V and 8 bases from J, with 20 bases between. The CDR3 is 14 residues long.

This rearrangement joins TRBV19 to TRBJ1-1; no clear D gene. CDR3 length equals 13 residues. Germline CDR1 LNHDA, CDR2 SQIVND (reference sequence). V was trimmed by 2 bases and J by 4 bases, leaving 8 bases between them. The CDR3 here is CASSIQHGTEAFF. The CDR3 DNA follows: TGTGCCAGTAGTATACAACACGGCACTGAAGCTTTCTTT.

This clonotype was seen repeatedly, ten times or more. The chain is built from TRBV7-9 and TRBJ1-1, with D hard to call. The CDR3 consists of 15 residues. V was shortened by 3 bases and J by 5 bases, with 16 bases between the two germline ends. Germline V CDR1 and CDR2: SEHNR, FQNEAQ (reference sequence). This chain's CDR3 is CASSFSPVPWTEAFF. The CDR3 region has the DNA TGTGCCAGCAGCTTTTCACCAGTCCCGTGGACTGAAGCTTTCTTT.

Concerning this clonotype: The missing conserved phenylalanine or tryptophan at the end of this CDR3 makes a read error likely. The DNA is left out, because the CDR3 cannot be placed on it with certainty; the CDR3 is given as TCRdb lists it. The chain uses TRBV11-2 and TRBJ1-1. The V gene's germline CDR1 is SGHAT and CDR2 FQNNGV. The CDR3 numbers 14 amino acids, ends counted. The CDR3 spells CASSLYGANTEAFL.